This entry describes one TCR beta chain. The entry originates in a study of control samples from healthy donors and cancer patients. Only in-frame clones appear in the TCRdb table, and some are missing; sequencing was by immunoSEQ multiplex PCR. The data hold 95,000 to 150,000 clones, with approximately 90% observed a single time. There are 9 residues in the CDR3. The origin of this receptor is a young woman in good health. The chain joins TRBV1 to TRBJ2-1. TRBV1 is a known pseudogene. Material: blood. The CDR3 loop is CTSTGAGFF. The CDR3 DNA follows: TGCACCAGCACGGGGGCAGGGTTCTTC.